Listed below are T cell receptor beta chains from one sample, sequenced in a study of control samples from healthy donors and cancer patients. Here immunoSEQ multiplex PCR was the method, and the copy in TCRdb shows in-frame clones only, minus some. The top ten hold 6.2% of the sample, which has about 75,000 clones, approximately 94% seen once. Sequenced input: blood. These receptors were taken from a woman in her 40s in good health. CDR3s include the opening cysteine and the closing phenylalanine or tryptophan. The order of the fields is clone size, J gene, D gene, V gene, CDR3 protein, CDR3 DNA. D genes are given only for firm matches. Clone size is shown for a subset of rows, as once, few, many or a class of expanded clone.

- TRBJ2-3 TRBD2 TRBV5-6 CASSAGTSADTQYF TGTGCCAGCAGCGCCGGGACTAGCGCAGATACGCAGTATTTT
- TRBJ1-1 - TRBV29-1 CSVESETNTEAFF TGCAGCGTTGAGTCAGAGACGAACACTGAAGCTTTCTTT
- TRBJ1-1 TRBD1 TRBV18 CASSQNRDSGEAFF TGTGCCAGCTCACAAAACCGGGACAGCGGTGAAGCTTTCTTT
- TRBJ2-7 TRBD2 TRBV29-1 CSVAGTRVSYEQYF TGCAGCGTAGCCGGGACTAGAGTCTCCTACGAGCAGTACTTC
- TRBJ2-3 - TRBV24-1 CATSDWVDFSTDTQYF TGTGCCACCAGTGACTGGGTCGACTTTTCGACAGATACGCAGTATTTT
- TRBJ2-5 - TRBV4-2 CASSQEVSRKRETQYF TGTGCCAGCAGCCAAGAAGTATCCCGAAAGAGGGAGACCCAGTACTTC
- TRBJ1-2 TRBD1 TRBV6-1 CASSEGQGAGGYTF TGTGCCAGCAGTGAAGGACAGGGGGCGGGTGGCTACACCTTC
- TRBJ2-7 - TRBV6-2/TRBV6-3 CASSSGGQEQYF TGTGCCAGCAGCTCGGGGGGACAAGAGCAGTACTTC
once TRBJ2-5 TRBD2 TRBV27 CASGVAGGWETQYF TGTGCCAGCGGGGTAGCGGGAGGGTGGGAGACCCAGTACTTC
- TRBJ2-1 TRBD2 TRBV5-6 CASSLGTTFYNEQFF TGTGCCAGCAGCTTAGGGACTACGTTTTACAATGAGCAGTTCTTC
- TRBJ1-3 - TRBV12-3/TRBV12-4 CASSFARMDTIYF TGTGCCAGCAGTTTCGCCAGGATGGACACCATATATTTT
few TRBJ2-1 - TRBV7-9 CASSLPGDEQFF TGTGCCAGCAGCTTACCGGGCGATGAGCAGTTCTTC
- TRBJ1-4 - TRBV3-1/TRBV3-2 CASSSQITHEKLFF TGTGCCAGCAGCTCTCAGATTACTCATGAAAAACTGTTTTTT
- TRBJ1-4 TRBD1 TRBV4-3 CASSQEDRGKPFF TGCGCCAGCAGCCAGGAAGACAGGGGAAAACCGTTTTTT
- TRBJ2-5 TRBD2 TRBV11-2 CASSLDRAGGWYQETQYF TGTGCCAGCAGCTTAGATCGTGCGGGAGGATGGTACCAAGAGACCCAGTACTTC
- TRBJ2-2 - TRBV27 CASSPGAGELFF TGTGCCAGCAGTCCCGGGGCTGGGGAGCTGTTTTTT
- TRBJ1-1 - TRBV6-1 CASSEQGHSTEAFF TGTGCCAGCAGTGAACAGGGTCATAGCACTGAAGCTTTCTTT
- TRBJ1-2 - TRBV5-1 CASSHGDRRSGYTF TGCGCCAGCAGCCATGGCGACAGGAGGAGCGGCTACACCTTC
- TRBJ1-5 - TRBV2 CASSESGTAYSNQPQHF TGTGCCAGCAGTGAAAGTGGTACAGCATATAGCAATCAGCCCCAGCATTTT
- TRBJ2-1 TRBD2 TRBV7-2 CASSFTSGGYNEQFF TGTGCCAGCAGCTTTACTAGCGGGGGCTACAATGAGCAGTTCTTC
few TRBJ1-1 TRBD1 TRBV29-1 CSVRTGYAEAFF TGCAGCGTTCGGACAGGGTACGCTGAAGCTTTCTTT
- TRBJ1-2 - TRBV18 CASSPTLEEGYTF TGTGCCAGCTCACCGACGCTGGAGGAAGGCTACACCTTC
- TRBJ1-2 - TRBV12-3/TRBV12-4 CASSTHSYGYTF TGTGCCAGCAGTACCCACAGCTATGGCTACACCTTC
- TRBJ2-2 TRBD1 TRBV10-2 CATTGTGRPYTGELFF TGCGCCACCACGGGGACAGGGCGCCCTTACACCGGGGAGCTGTTTTTT
- TRBJ2-7 - TRBV15 CATSRAGLSYEQYF TGTGCCACCAGCAGAGCCGGATTGTCCTACGAGCAGTACTTC
- TRBJ2-1 - TRBV4-2 CASSQDSNEQFF TGTGCCAGCAGCCAAGACTCCAATGAGCAGTTCTTC
- TRBJ2-7 TRBD2 TRBV18 CASSPGRGGEQYF TGTGCCAGCTCACCAGGGCGGGGGGGCGAGCAGTACTTC
- TRBJ2-3 - TRBV5-1 CASSLGLQTDTQYF TGCGCCAGCAGCTTGGGACTACAAACAGATACGCAGTATTTT
- TRBJ2-2 TRBD1 TRBV7-9 CASSYRQGAGELFF TGTGCCAGCAGCTACCGACAGGGGGCCGGGGAGCTGTTTTTT
- TRBJ2-3 - TRBV6-5 CASSYLDSPDTQYF TGTGCCAGCAGTTATTTGGACTCCCCAGATACGCAGTATTTT
- TRBJ1-2 - TRBV5-5 CASSLAINYGYTF TGTGCCAGCAGCTTGGCGATTAACTATGGCTACACCTTC